The entry below gives a single TCR beta chain sequence along with its context. The cohort comprised adults aged about 18 to 100 years residing in about two dozen US areas. Cohort allocation depended upon clinical history that participants reported. Cohort 3 donors counted as recovered after two negative PCRs, clearance, or resolved symptoms. The CDR3 loop spans 14 amino acids. Deletions cut 5 bases from V and 3 bases from J, with 13 bases between. The V gene's germline CDR1 is SGHNT and CDR2 YENEEA. This specimen belongs to a study of blood T cell repertoires in COVID-19. Turning to the study itself: The analysed material was cDNA or gDNA that came from T cells, B-cell-depleted T cells, or PBMCs.

The protocol was immunoSEQ multiplex PCR, while the TCRdb copy is restricted to in-frame clones and leaves out a portion. The table has 100,000 to 150,000 clones, 65% to 90% seen once. The receptor was derived from a woman in her 50s who had recovered from COVID-19. Sequenced: PBMCs or T cells enriched from blood (not recorded which). V gene TRBV11-3 combines with J gene TRBJ1-1, with D uncertain. The CDR3 nucleotides read TGTGCCAGCAGCCCCCCAGTCGGGGACACTGAAGCTTTCTTT. Translating it yields CASSPPVGDTEAFF.